This record looks at one T cell receptor (beta chain) sequence and its context. The antigen it binds to is not known. The input lacks base qualities; no much larger clone sits a single base away. V loses 5 bases of germline sequence and J loses 2 bases, and the interval between the two ends is 16 bases. Inclusive of the bounding cysteine and phenylalanine, the CDR3 is 15 residues long. Only the CDR3 DNA stays, 45 bases, in frame from base 1. The germline V gene specifies SQVTM as CDR1 and ANQGSEA as CDR2. The library was produced with the immunoSEQ multiplex PCR assay. RNA was extracted from all samples and reverse transcribed into cDNA as template for TCR sequencing. First-strand cDNA was synthesized with SuperScript III using a 2:1 mix of oligo-dT and random hexamers. A synthetic immune receptor repertoire was used to measure amplification bias, and any remaining bias was corrected computationally. Regarding the original processing steps: Raw reads were preprocessed to remove errors, and CDR3 was defined according to IMGT conventions as the region from the conserved cysteine to phenylalanine. Clonality was computed as 1 minus the Shannon entropy, with the entropy normalized by log2 of the number of productive unique TCRs. Scalp TCRbeta sequences were cross-referenced with sorted blood CD4 and CD8 repertoires so that the CD4 or CD8 identity of scalp clones could be inferred. Imported from immuneACCESS, the table was reduced by TCRdb to in-frame sequences with V and J called. These copies leave out some clones; in studies compared against another copy, an unresolved V gene accounts for under half, and the cause of the remainder is not known. V, J and clone size reflect that table, while D and trimming were determined from the DNA. The sample includes more than 90,000 clones, with about 60% observed a single time. Of the sample, over 15% falls within the top ten clones.

This sample was included in a study of CD8+ T cells in alopecia areata listed by TCRdb under 2018. In terms of the full investigation: The treated patients, all with moderate-to-severe alopecia areata, were enrolled in an open-label pilot trial of oral tofacitinib given at 5 to 10 mg twice daily. High-throughput TCRbeta sequencing was used to examine T cell clonal expansion in alopecia areata in both the C3H/HeJ mouse model and human patients. Scalp clonality was compared among normal scalp (n=4), patchy alopecia areata scalp (n=8), and alopecia totalis/universalis scalp (n=8). The SALT score, which quantifies the percentage of affected scalp surface area, was used to measure disease severity in treated patients. Human TCRbeta sequencing covered scalp tissue and sorted CD4+ and CD8+ peripheral blood T cells from patchy and totalis/universalis alopecia areata patients and healthy controls. RNA came from the PAXgene miRNA kit for fixed scalp, the miRNeasy kit for PBMCs, and the RNeasy kit for mouse skin. Patients received tofacitinib for 6 to 18 months and were then followed off drug for 6 months to check for delayed response and recurrence. Patients on tofacitinib were biopsied at baseline and after 4 and 24 weeks of treatment, and several of the patients also had a later scalp biopsy. TCRbeta CDR3 regions were amplified by immunoSEQ multiplex PCR using 35 Vbeta forward and 13 Jbeta reverse primers. Overall study outcomes, separate from this receptor: Compared with normal scalp, lesional scalp, particularly in alopecia totalis/universalis, had higher clonality and more expanded CD8+ clones, which suggests antigenic drive. Many expanded lesional clones persisted in scalp and blood during tofacitinib treatment, which may partly explain relapse after stopping treatment. Unlike mouse skin, which is dominated by gammadelta T cells, normal human skin has resident alphabeta T cells that are also sequenced, and this complicates analysis of the scalp TCR repertoire. Shared TCR sequences between patients were less evident than in mice, which may be partly attributable to HLA diversity in the patient population. Tofacitinib significantly decreased scalp clonality and the number of expanded CD8+ clones among the top 100 scalp clones. Because the treated cohort was small and had only one nonresponder, larger studies are needed to examine links between baseline CD8+ expansion and response.

The treatment or condition label, as the study defines it: oral pan-JAK inhibitor, 5-10 mg twice daily. Lesional scalp punch biopsies and peripheral blood were collected from alopecia areata patients. PBMCs were isolated by density centrifugation and stained for CD3, CD4 and CD8, and CD4+ and CD8+ T cells were sorted on a FACSAria. The receptor comes from a human donor with alopecia areata. Recombination linked TRBV29-1 to TRBJ2-1, and the D gene may be TRBD2, 5 bases matching. The specimen comprised CD8+ T cells sorted from blood, sampled at week 56, from a patient treated with tofacitinib. The DNA sequence is given as TGCAGCGTTAGCCTCGGGTGGGGAGCCTACAATGAGCAGTTCTTC. It is translated as CSVSLGWGAYNEQFF.